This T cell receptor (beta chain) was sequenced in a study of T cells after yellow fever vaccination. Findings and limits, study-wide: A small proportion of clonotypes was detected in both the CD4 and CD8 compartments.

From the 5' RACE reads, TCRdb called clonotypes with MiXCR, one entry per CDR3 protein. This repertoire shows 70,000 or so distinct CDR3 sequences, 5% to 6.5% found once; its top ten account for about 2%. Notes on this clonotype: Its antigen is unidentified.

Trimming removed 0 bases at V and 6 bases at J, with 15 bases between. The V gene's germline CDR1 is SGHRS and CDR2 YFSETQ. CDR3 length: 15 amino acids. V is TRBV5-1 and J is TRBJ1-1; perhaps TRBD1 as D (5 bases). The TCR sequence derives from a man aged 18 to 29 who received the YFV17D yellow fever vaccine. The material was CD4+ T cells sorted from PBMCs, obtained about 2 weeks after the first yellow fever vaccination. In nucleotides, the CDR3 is TGCGCCAGCAGCTTGGGGGTCTCAGGGCCCGCTGAAGCTTTCTTT. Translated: CASSLGVSGPAEAFF.